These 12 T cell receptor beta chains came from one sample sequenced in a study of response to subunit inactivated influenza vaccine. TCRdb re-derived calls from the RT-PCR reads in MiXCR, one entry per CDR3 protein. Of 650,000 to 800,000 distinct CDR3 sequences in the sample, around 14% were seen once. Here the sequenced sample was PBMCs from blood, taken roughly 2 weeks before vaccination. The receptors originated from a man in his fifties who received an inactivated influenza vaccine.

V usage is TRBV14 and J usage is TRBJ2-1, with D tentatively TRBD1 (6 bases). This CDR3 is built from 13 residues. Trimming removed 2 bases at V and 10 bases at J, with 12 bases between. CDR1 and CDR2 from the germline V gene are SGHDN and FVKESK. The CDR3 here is CASSQTLTGEQFF. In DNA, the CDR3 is TGTGCCAGCAGCCAAACCCTCACAGGGGAGCAGTTCTTC.

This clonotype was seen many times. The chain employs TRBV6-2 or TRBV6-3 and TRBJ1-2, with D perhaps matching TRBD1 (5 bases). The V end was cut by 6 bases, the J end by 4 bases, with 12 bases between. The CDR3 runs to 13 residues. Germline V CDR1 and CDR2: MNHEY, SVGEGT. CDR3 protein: CASSGGGIYGYTF. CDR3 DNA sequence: TGTGCCAGCAGCGGGGGAGGAATCTATGGCTACACCTTC.

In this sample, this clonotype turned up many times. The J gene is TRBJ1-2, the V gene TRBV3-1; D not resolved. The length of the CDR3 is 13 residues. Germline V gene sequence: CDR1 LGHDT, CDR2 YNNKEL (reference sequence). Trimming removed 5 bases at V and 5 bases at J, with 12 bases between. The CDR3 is CASSSRTRYGYTF. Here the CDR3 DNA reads TGTGCCAGCAGCTCCAGGACCCGATATGGCTACACCTTC.

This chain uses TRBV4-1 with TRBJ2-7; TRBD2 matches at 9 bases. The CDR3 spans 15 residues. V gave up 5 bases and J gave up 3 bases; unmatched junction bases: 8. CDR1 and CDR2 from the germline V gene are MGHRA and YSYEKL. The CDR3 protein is CASSKGGSGSYEQYF. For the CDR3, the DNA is TGCGCCAGCAGCAAAGGAGGTAGCGGGAGCTACGAGCAGTACTTC.

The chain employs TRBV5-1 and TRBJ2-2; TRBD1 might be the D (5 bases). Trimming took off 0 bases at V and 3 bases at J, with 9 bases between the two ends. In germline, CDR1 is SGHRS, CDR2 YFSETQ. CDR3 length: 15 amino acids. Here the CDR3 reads CASSLGDSHTGELFF. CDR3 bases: TGCGCCAGCAGCTTGGGTGACAGTCACACCGGGGAGCTGTTTTTT.

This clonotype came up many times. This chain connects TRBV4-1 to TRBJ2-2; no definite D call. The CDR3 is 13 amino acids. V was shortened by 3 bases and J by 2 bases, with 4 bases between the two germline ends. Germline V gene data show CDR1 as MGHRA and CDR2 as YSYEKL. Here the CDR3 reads CASSHHNTGELFF. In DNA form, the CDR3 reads TGCGCCAGCAGCCACCATAACACCGGGGAGCTGTTTTTT.

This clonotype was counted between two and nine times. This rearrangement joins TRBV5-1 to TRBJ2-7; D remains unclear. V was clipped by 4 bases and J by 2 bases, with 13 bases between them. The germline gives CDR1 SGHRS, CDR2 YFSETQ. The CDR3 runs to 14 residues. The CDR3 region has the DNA TGCGCCAGCAGCCCTACAACTTCCACCTACGAGCAGTACTTC. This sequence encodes CASSPTTSTYEQYF.

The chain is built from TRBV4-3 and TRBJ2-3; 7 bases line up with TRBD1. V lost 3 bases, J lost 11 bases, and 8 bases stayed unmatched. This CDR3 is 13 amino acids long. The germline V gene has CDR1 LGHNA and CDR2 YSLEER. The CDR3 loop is CASSQTGQVMQYF. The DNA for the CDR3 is TGCGCCAGCAGCCAGACTGGACAGGTTATGCAGTATTTT.

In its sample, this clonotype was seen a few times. The CDR3 DNA reads as TGTGCCAGCTCACTTTTTGAGGGGGCCAAAAACATTCAGTACTTC. It is translated as CASSLFEGAKNIQYF. This chain uses TRBV18 with TRBJ2-4, with D tentatively TRBD1 or TRBD2 (5 bases each). Trimming pared 4 bases from V and 1 base from J, leaving 11 bases between. CDR1 KGHSH and CDR2 LQKENI come from the germline V gene. This CDR3 is built from 15 residues.

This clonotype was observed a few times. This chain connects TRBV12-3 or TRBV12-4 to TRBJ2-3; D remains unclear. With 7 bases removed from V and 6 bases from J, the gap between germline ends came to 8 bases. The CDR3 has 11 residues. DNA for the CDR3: TGTGCCAGCACCCGTCGGGATACGCAGTATTTT. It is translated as CASTRRDTQYF.

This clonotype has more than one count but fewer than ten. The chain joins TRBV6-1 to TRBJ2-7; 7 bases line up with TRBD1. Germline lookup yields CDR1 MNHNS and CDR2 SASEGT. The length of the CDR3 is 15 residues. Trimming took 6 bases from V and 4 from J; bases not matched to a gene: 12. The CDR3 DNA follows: TGTGCCAGCAGCCATTCAATTGGGACAGTTTACGAGCAGTACTTC. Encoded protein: CASSHSIGTVYEQYF.

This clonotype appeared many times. CDR3 DNA: TGCAGTGCTAGGCTAGCGGGAGTAGAGACCCAGTACTTC. Residues: CSARLAGVETQYF. The gene calls are TRBV20-1 and TRBJ2-5; 10 bases are shared with TRBD2. CDR3 length: 13 amino acids. Trimming took 3 bases from V and 4 from J; bases not matched to a gene: 2. Germline CDR1 and CDR2: DFQATT and SNEGSKA (reference sequence).